This TCR beta chain appears in the sequencing data of a study of shared T cell receptors in the human thymus. TCRdb's copy holds only in-frame clones and misses some; the assay was immunoSEQ multiplex PCR. The table records hundreds of thousands of clones, 80% to 90% of them present only once. Germline CDR1 MNHNS, CDR2 SASEGT. This CDR3 region has 15 residues. V lost 4 bases and J 6 bases, leaving 16 bases between the germline ends. A further study also used this sample, focusing on human thymus T cells. That work contributes: Healthy Finnish infants having corrective surgery for congenital heart defects served as donors. Resections removed during corrective heart surgery provided the thymus tissue used. V and J gene usage appeared biased in thymic and blood repertoires. Related work found strong thymic repertoire overlap between unrelated individuals.

The sequenced sample consisted of thymocytes. This chain connects TRBV6-1 to TRBJ2-1, with TRBD2 as a possible D gene (6 bases). This clonotype was sampled from a girl younger than two with a congenital heart defect. CDR3 DNA sequence: TGTGCCAGCAGTGCCAGACTAGTTTCGAGCAATGAGCAGTTCTTC. Translated: CASSARLVSSNEQFF.